This T cell receptor beta chain is from a study of blood T cells in healthy people across ages (dated by TCRdb to about 2015). Background for the entire study: In model experiments, template switching captured roughly one uniquely barcoded TCR beta cDNA molecule for every two T cells. To avoid experimental bias, donors of different ages were spread randomly across the sequencing lanes. Donors were grouped into four age groups: young (average roughly 17 years), middle-aged (39), aged (over 55) and long-lived (about 82). Age-related changes in TCR beta repertoire diversity were measured in the study by deep sequencing normalized with unique cDNA molecular identifiers. The study analyzed two additional independent replicas of 1 million unique cDNA reads from the same blood draw for two donors, one aged 18 to 30 and one aged 80 or older.

Here is what the overall study found, with its caveats: Observed TCR beta diversity per million T cells fell roughly linearly with age, and a significant reduction was already apparent by age about 43. Because donor CMV infection status was unknown, age-related changes in expanded clonotypes were potentially confounded. Because profiling used bulk unsorted PBMCs, naive and antigen-experienced compartments could not be compared conclusively. Estimates of total diversity based on one million sequenced T cells were regarded as lower bounds and as underestimates. Compared with the aged group, the long-lived group had more naive CD4+ T cells, fewer expanded clones and increased TCR diversity, a pattern suggesting age selection. Observed TCR beta diversity correlated strongly with the percentage of naive T cells measured by flow cytometry.

Systemically healthy Caucasian individuals from Russia, approximately 39 in total and aged about 6 to 90 years, were included as donors. About 10 milliliters of peripheral blood were drawn from each donor into EDTA-treated Vacutainer tubes. Ficoll-Paque density-gradient centrifugation was used to isolate PBMCs, with at least 6 million obtained per sample. Trizol reagent was used to extract total RNA from the PBMCs, yielding at least 6 micrograms per sample. Naive CD45RAhigh/CD27high T cell percentages were measured by flow cytometry on a PBMC aliquot from every donor. With regard to this clonotype: Its antigen remains unidentified. Per-nucleotide qualities are absent, and no much larger clonotype sits a single base away.

Including the terminal cysteine and phenylalanine, the CDR3 comprises 15 residues. The read is trimmed to its CDR3 DNA, 45 bases read in frame from base 1. Trimming takes 1 base from V and 0 bases from J, and the germline ends sit 11 bases apart. CDR1 and CDR2, looked up from the germline V gene, are SGHRS and YFSETQ. Library preparation was by 5' RACE. Sequencer: Illumina HiSeq 2500. The second PCR ran for roughly 7 to 11 cycles and used a J-beta primer mix along with a sample-barcoded 5' primer. A template-switch 5' adaptor carrying 12 random nucleotides introduced a unique molecular identifier onto each TCR beta cDNA molecule. Each sample yielded at least 2.5 million CDR3-containing paired-end reads. All of the RNA was converted into first-strand cDNA using the Mint cDNA synthesis kit, with a TRBC-specific oligonucleotide serving as the primer. Following uracil-DNA glycosylase treatment, all cDNA underwent a first 18-cycle PCR with the universal primers M1SS and BC2_uni_R. The paper's processing steps were these. For normalization, 1 million high-quality reads, each with a distinct molecular identifier, were randomly selected from each sample. Reads with shared molecular identifiers were discarded instead of being binned into consensus sequences. CDR3 identification, clonotype clustering and error correction used MiTCR with a Q25 quality threshold and the strictest error-elimination algorithm. A nonparametric unseen species model with Euler transformation was used to estimate lower-bound total TCR beta diversity. Starting from the raw public reads, TCRdb applied fastp trimming at Q25, assembled clones with MiXCR and retained in-frame beta chains. For every CDR3 protein sequence, its rows merge into one entry that carries the most common genes and DNA. TCRdb, not the authors, supplied the V and J calls. The sample yields 890,000 or so distinct CDR3 sequences; approximately 59% were counted once. The ten largest clones take up about a quarter of the sample.

Sequenced sample: blood. Here the chain combines TRBV5-1 and TRBJ2-7, with no confident D gene call. The origin of this receptor is a man aged 25-40 years in good health. The nucleotides read TGCGCCAGCAGCTTGAAAGGTAAAACCTCCTACGAGCAGTACTTC. Its protein reads: CASSLKGKTSYEQYF.